This T cell receptor beta chain was observed in a study of blood T cells in healthy people across ages. The V end lost 0 bases, the J end lost 0 bases, and 5 bases lay between the germline ends. Germline V lookup: CDR1 MNHNY, CDR2 SVGAGI (reference sequence). The CDR3 is made up of 14 amino acids. It was with a sample-barcoded 5' primer and a J-beta primer mix that a second PCR of roughly 7 to 12 cycles was run. Each CDR3 protein is one row after TCRdb ran MiXCR on the 5' RACE reads. The profile shows hundreds of thousands of distinct CDR3 sequences, 45% to 65% of them singletons. This sequence was found in a man aged 60 to 75 in good health. The rearrangement joins TRBV6-6 to TRBJ2-5, with no clear D. The sequenced sample consisted of blood. CDR3 nucleotides: TGTGCCAGCAGTTACTCGGTAGACCAAGAGACCCAGTACTTC. Protein sequence: CASSYSVDQETQYF.